A single sample is the source of the 17 T cell receptor beta chains below, sequenced in a study of shared clonotypes between healthy human individuals. Produced via immunoSEQ multiplex PCR; TCRdb's table is partial and in-frame only. The profile covers about 1.1 million clones, with more than 75% appearing a single time and 0.5% to 0.6% taken by the ten largest. The sequencing input was memory CD4+ T cells from PBMCs. As for subset: CD45RA-negative fraction. Receptors were obtained from a man between 18 and 35 years old in good health. Some clones in this sample may be carry-over from other donors' samples.

V is TRBV18 and J is TRBJ1-5; 7 nucleotides align to TRBD1. The germline gives CDR1 KGHSH, CDR2 LQKENI. The V and J ends lost 2 bases and 2 bases, in that order; junction bases with no gene match: 9. The CDR3 spans 17 residues. CDR3 sequence reads: CASSPFGQVVGNQPQHF. CDR3 in DNA: TGTGCCAGCTCACCATTTGGACAGGTCGTTGGCAATCAGCCCCAGCATTTT.

This clone has a handful of counts. The chain has TRBV2 and TRBJ2-1, with D unresolved. Looked up from germline, CDR1 is SNHLY and CDR2 is FYNNEI. The germline V and J ends were trimmed by 10 bases and 5 bases, with 18 bases remaining between them. The CDR3 runs 14 residues. The CDR3 DNA sequence: TGTGCCACCCGAAGACAACTACGGAACAATGAGCAGTTCTTC. Its protein product is CATRRQLRNNEQFF.

There are many counts of this clone. The V and J genes are TRBV28 and TRBJ2-7; D tentatively fits TRBD1 or TRBD2 (6 bases each). The V end lost 7 bases, the J end lost 6 bases, and 22 bases lay between the germline ends. The CDR3 is 15 amino acids. Germline V lookup: CDR1 MDHEN, CDR2 SYDVKM. CDR3 coding DNA: TGTGCCAGCACCAGTAAAACAGGGAGGTCAGGCGAGCAGTACTTC. This encodes CASTSKTGRSGEQYF.

The chain couples TRBV28 to TRBJ2-1; 9 positions agree with TRBD1. CDR3 size: 16 residues. Unmatched junction bases numbered 8, after V lost 6 bases and J lost 2 bases. Germline loops: CDR1 MDHEN, CDR2 SYDVKM. The CDR3 bases are TGTGCCAGCAGCAAACCAACAGGGGGCGCCTACAATGAGCAGTTCTTC. It encodes CASSKPTGGAYNEQFF.

The chain couples TRBV7-3 to TRBJ2-3, with 10 bases fitting TRBD1. J gave up 6 bases and V 5 bases, and 5 bases lay outside the gene matches. The CDR3 runs to 14 residues. Germline V gene lookup returns CDR1 SGHTA and CDR2 FQGTGA. The CDR3 sequence: CASSPGTGVDTQYF. The CDR3 DNA is TGTGCCAGCAGCCCCGGGACAGGGGTCGATACGCAGTATTTT.

This rearrangement joins TRBV4-1 to TRBJ2-5, with 9 bases fitting TRBD1. TRBJ2-7 explains the end of the DNA better; the J call may be wrong. Germline V gene sequence: CDR1 MGHRA, CDR2 YSYEKL. This CDR3 is 15 amino acids long. The CDR3 loop is CASRRGPGQGDEQYF. As DNA, the CDR3 is TGCGCCAGCAGGCGGGGACCGGGACAGGGAGACGAGCAGTACTTC.

The V gene is TRBV7-9, the J gene TRBJ1-3; D remains ambiguous. Trimming stripped 5 bases from V and 0 bases from J, with 5 bases between. The CDR3 sequence is 13 residues long. Germline CDR1 SEHNR, CDR2 FQNEAQ (reference sequence). The CDR3 reads CASSPSSGNTIYF. The CDR3 region has the DNA TGTGCCAGCAGCCCTAGCTCTGGAAACACCATATATTTT.

The chain joins TRBV5-1 to TRBJ2-3; TRBD2 might be the D (5 bases). The CDR3 consists of 17 residues. Trimming stripped 4 bases from V and 3 bases from J, with 21 bases between. Germline CDR1 SGHRS, CDR2 YFSETQ. The CDR3 protein is CASSPVRDGESTDTQYF. The CDR3 coding sequence is TGCGCCAGCAGCCCCGTTCGTGACGGGGAGTCGACAGATACGCAGTATTTT.

CDR3 region: CASSLGQGFGYEQYF. The DNA for the CDR3 is TGTGCCAGCAGCTTAGGGCAGGGGTTCGGTTACGAGCAGTACTTC. This chain links TRBV7-2 with TRBJ2-7, with a weak D call TRBD1 (6 bases). The germline V gene encodes CDR1 SGHTA and CDR2 FQGNSA. The CDR3 extends over 15 amino acids. Trimming took 1 base from V and 4 from J, leaving 14 bases between them. The complete variable domain, with remaining parts taken from reference TRBV7-2 and TRBJ2-7, reads GAGVSQSPSNKVTEKGKDVELRCDPISGHTALYWYRQSLGQGLEFLIYFQGNSAPDKSGLPSDRFSAERTGGSVSTLTIQRTQQEDSAVYLCASSLGQGFGYEQYFGPGTRLTVT.

The chain links TRBV27 to TRBJ2-5, with D perhaps given as TRBD1 or TRBD2 (5 bases each). CDR3 length: 13 residues. The ends were cut back, 0 bases at V and 6 bases at J, with 8 bases in the middle. Germline assignment: CDR1 MNHEY and CDR2 SMNVEV (reference sequence). The CDR3 reads CASSLSGGQTQYF. The CDR3, as DNA: TGTGCCAGCAGTTTATCTGGGGGACAGACCCAGTACTTC.

This chain connects TRBV15 to TRBJ2-7; 13 bases are a match to TRBD2. The germline V gene has CDR1 LNHNV and CDR2 YYDKDF (reference sequence). The CDR3 totals 15 residues. V shed 4 bases and J 2 bases; nucleotides not matched to a gene: 2. CDR3 protein: CATSKGTSGAYEQYF. For the CDR3, the DNA is TGTGCCACCAGCAAAGGGACTAGCGGGGCCTACGAGCAGTACTTC.

This clone showed up many times. The genes are TRBV15 and TRBJ1-4; D uncertain. The ends were cut back, 0 bases at V and 4 bases at J, with 3 bases in the middle. This CDR3 spans 13 amino acids. Germline-derived CDR1 and CDR2 are LNHNV and YYDKDF (reference sequence). The CDR3 is CATSRDGNEKLFF. The CDR3 DNA sequence: TGTGCCACCAGCAGAGACGGTAATGAAAAACTGTTTTTT.

This rearrangement joins TRBV30 to TRBJ2-3; D is uncertain. The CDR3 is 12 residues long. The ends were cut back, 1 base at V and 8 bases at J, with 10 bases in the middle. Germline values: CDR1 GTSNPN, CDR2 SVGIG (reference sequence). CDR3 bases: TGTGCCTGGAGTGCCCCGTGGAGTACGCAGTATTTT. Its protein product is CAWSAPWSTQYF.

This clone was observed many times. The rearrangement links TRBV11-2 to TRBJ2-4; possible D gene TRBD1, 5 bases. Germline V gene sequence: CDR1 SGHAT, CDR2 FQNNGV. The CDR3 runs 17 residues. V lost 5 bases, J lost 3 bases, and 20 bases lay in between. The CDR3 protein is CASSPPWFPGRKNIQYF. CDR3 in DNA: TGTGCCAGCAGCCCGCCCTGGTTTCCAGGGCGCAAAAACATTCAGTACTTC.

CDR3 coding DNA: TGCGCCAGCAGCTTGCACAGGGGGACCTCCTACGAGCAGTACTTC. This codes for CASSLHRGTSYEQYF. The chain joins TRBV5-1 to TRBJ2-7; the match to TRBD1 covers 8 bases. Germline V gene sequence: CDR1 SGHRS, CDR2 YFSETQ. The V segment lost 1 base and the J segment 0 bases; nucleotides outside the gene matches: 3. This CDR3 has 15 amino acids.

For this clone: A read error is likely here: a far larger clone is one base away. The rearrangement uses TRBV25-1 and TRBJ1-3, with TRBD1 as a possible D gene (6 bases). Germline loops: CDR1 MGHDK, CDR2 SYGVNS. The CDR3 is made up of 15 amino acids. CDR3 residues: CAGSVSGTSGNTIYF. The CDR3 DNA is TGTGCCGGCAGTGTATCCGGGACATCCGGAAACACCATATATTTT. Using reference TRBV25-1 and TRBJ1-3 for the parts outside the CDR3, the full variable domain is EADIYQTPRYLVIGTGKKITLECSQTMGHDKMYWYQQDPGMELHLIHYSYGVNSTEKGDLSSESTVSRIRTEHFPLTLESARPSHTSQYLCAGSVSGTSGNTIYFGEGSWLTVV.

This clone was counted between two and nine times. The chain uses TRBV25-1 and TRBJ2-2, with 8 bases matching TRBD2. J lost 0 bases, V lost 1 base, and 1 base had no gene match. This CDR3 region has 16 residues. Germline CDR1 reads MGHDK; CDR2 reads SYGVNS. This CDR3 is CASSESSGSNTGELFF. The CDR3, as DNA: TGTGCCAGCAGTGAATCTAGCGGGTCGAACACCGGGGAGCTGTTTTTT.